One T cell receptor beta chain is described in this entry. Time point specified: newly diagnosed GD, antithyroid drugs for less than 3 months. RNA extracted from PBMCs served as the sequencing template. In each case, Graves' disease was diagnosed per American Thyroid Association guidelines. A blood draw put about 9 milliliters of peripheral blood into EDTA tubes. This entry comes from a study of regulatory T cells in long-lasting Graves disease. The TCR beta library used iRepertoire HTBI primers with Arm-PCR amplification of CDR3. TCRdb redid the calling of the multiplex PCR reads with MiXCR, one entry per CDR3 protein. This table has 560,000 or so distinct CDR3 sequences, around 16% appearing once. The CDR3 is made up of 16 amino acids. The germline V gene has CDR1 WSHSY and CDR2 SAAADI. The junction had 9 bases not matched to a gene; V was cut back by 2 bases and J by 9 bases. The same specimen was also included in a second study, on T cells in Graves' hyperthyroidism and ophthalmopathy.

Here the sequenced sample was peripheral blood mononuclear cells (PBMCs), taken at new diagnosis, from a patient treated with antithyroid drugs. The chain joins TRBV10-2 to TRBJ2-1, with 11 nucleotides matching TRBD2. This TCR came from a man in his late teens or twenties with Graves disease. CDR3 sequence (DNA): TGCGCCAGCAGTGAGGTAGCGGGAGGGCCCTTAGTTGAGCAGTTCTTC. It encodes CASSEVAGGPLVEQFF.